Sequencing of this TCR beta chain was carried out in a study of patients and donors after allogeneic stem cell transplantation. Via MiXCR, TCRdb re-called the RT-PCR reads, giving one row per CDR3 protein. The sample has about 960,000 distinct CDR3 sequences, about a sixth seen once. Per the germline V gene, CDR1 is SGDLS and CDR2 is YYNGEE. Between the trimmed V and J ends, which lost 0 bases and 3 bases, there was a span of 13 bases. This CDR3 contains 15 residues. The chain uses TRBV9 and TRBJ2-7; TRBD2 is a possible D gene (5 bases). Input material: blood, either unsorted or a sorted T cell fraction (not recorded which). This sequence originates from a human donor who was either an allogeneic HSCT recipient or a stem cell or donor lymphocyte infusion donor (not recorded which). It is not recorded whose cells these are; they may come from a transplant donor. CDR3 region: CASSVERDHSYEQYF. Written as DNA, the CDR3 is TGTGCCAGCAGCGTAGAGAGGGATCACAGCTACGAGCAGTACTTC.